This record looks at one T cell receptor (beta chain) sequence and its context. Its antigen is unidentified. The CDR3 is 15 amino acids. V dropped 2 bases and J dropped 0 bases, with 7 bases sitting between them. In germline, CDR1 is SGHTA, CDR2 FQGTGA. Method: immunoSEQ multiplex PCR; TCRdb's copy keeps in-frame clones and lacks some. Found here are about 140,000 clones, approximately 91% of them singletons; the top ten hold 1.5% to 2%. The data originate from a study of T cell responses to AZD1222 COVID-19 vaccine. Overall study results and limits: Reportedly, nearly half of unique spike TCRs recognized epitopes outside B.1.351/B.1.1.7 mutations.

The V call is TRBV7-3, the J call TRBJ1-4, with a tentative D call TRBD1 (5 bases). This sequence originates from an adult in good health. The sample consisted of peripheral blood, taken on day 0 of AZD1222 vaccination. In DNA, the CDR3 is TGTGCCAGCAGCTTAGACAGAGCAACTAATGAAAAACTGTTTTTT. This encodes CASSLDRATNEKLFF.